This is a list of T cell receptor beta chains from one sample in a study of T cell changes during pregnancy in multiple sclerosis. The data were produced by immunoSEQ multiplex PCR, yet TCRdb's version contains in-frame clones alone and is incomplete. Among roughly 80,000 clones listed, about 91% were seen once. The sample in question was peripheral blood, obtained before pregnancy. The receptors were sampled from a female donor with multiple sclerosis, enrolled in a pregnancy study. Each CDR3 is given with its conserved first and last residue. The order of the fields is CDR3 DNA, CDR3 protein, V gene, D gene, J gene, clone size. A D gene is named only where the DNA matches it firmly. Where a row states a size, it is once, few, many or the class of an expanded clone; other rows omit it.

CDR3 DNA: TGTGCCAGTAGTATTATGGGCGTAAGTTCACCCCTCCACTTT; CDR3 protein: CASSIMGVSSPLHF; V gene: TRBV19; D gene: NA; J gene: TRBJ1-6; clone size: NA
CDR3 DNA: TGTGCCAGCAGTCCGGGACAGGGTGCTTACAATGAGCAGTTCTTC; CDR3 protein: CASSPGQGAYNEQFF; V gene: TRBV2; D gene: TRBD1; J gene: TRBJ2-1; clone size: NA
CDR3 DNA: TGTGCCAGTAGGTACTTAGCGGGGGGCACAGATACGCAGTATTTT; CDR3 protein: CASRYLAGGTDTQYF; V gene: TRBV19; D gene: TRBD2; J gene: TRBJ2-3; clone size: NA
CDR3 DNA: TGTGCCAGCAGCTGGGGGGACGGATATCAGCCCCAGCATTTT; CDR3 protein: CASSWGDGYQPQHF; V gene: TRBV5-5; D gene: NA; J gene: TRBJ1-5; clone size: few
CDR3 DNA: TGTGCCAGCGGCATCAGGGGGCGAACAGATACGCAGTATTTT; CDR3 protein: CASGIRGRTDTQYF; V gene: TRBV6-5; D gene: TRBD1; J gene: TRBJ2-3; clone size: NA
CDR3 DNA: TGTGCCATCAGCCCTAAGCGGGGGATACCTAAGTGCGAGCAGTACTTC; CDR3 protein: CAISPKRGIPKCEQYF; V gene: TRBV10-3; D gene: TRBD2; J gene: TRBJ2-7; clone size: NA
CDR3 DNA: TGTGCCAGCAGCCTGAGCGGACAAGAGACCCAGTACTTC; CDR3 protein: CASSLSGQETQYF; V gene: TRBV13; D gene: NA; J gene: TRBJ2-5; clone size: NA
CDR3 DNA: TGTGCCAGCAGCTTCGGACTAGCATTAGGCGATGAGCAGTTCTTC; CDR3 protein: CASSFGLALGDEQFF; V gene: TRBV5-6; D gene: TRBD2; J gene: TRBJ2-1; clone size: NA
CDR3 DNA: TGTGCCAGCAGCTTAGCTAGGGGTTTGAATTCACCCCTCCACTTT; CDR3 protein: CASSLARGLNSPLHF; V gene: TRBV7-2; D gene: NA; J gene: TRBJ1-6; clone size: NA
CDR3 DNA: TGTGCCTGGAGTGGGGCAGAGGGCCCAATATATGGTCAGCCCCAGCATTTT; CDR3 protein: CAWSGAEGPIYGQPQHF; V gene: TRBV30; D gene: NA; J gene: TRBJ1-5; clone size: NA
CDR3 DNA: TGTGCCAGTACCCAGCCCCCGACAGGGGGTGGTGGCTACACCTTC; CDR3 protein: CASTQPPTGGGGYTF; V gene: TRBV19; D gene: TRBD1; J gene: TRBJ1-2; clone size: NA
CDR3 DNA: TGCGCCAGCAGCCAAGGTCGGGGAGTAACTAATGAAAAACTGTTTTTT; CDR3 protein: CASSQGRGVTNEKLFF; V gene: TRBV4-3; D gene: NA; J gene: TRBJ1-4; clone size: NA
CDR3 DNA: TGTGCCAGCAGCGTTACAGGGGGTGGTGGCTACACCTTC; CDR3 protein: CASSVTGGGGYTF; V gene: TRBV9; D gene: TRBD1; J gene: TRBJ1-2; clone size: NA
CDR3 DNA: TGTGCCAGCAGCGTTACTAGCGGGCTAGGGAATGAGCAGTTCTTC; CDR3 protein: CASSVTSGLGNEQFF; V gene: TRBV9; D gene: TRBD2; J gene: TRBJ2-1; clone size: NA
CDR3 DNA: TGTGCCAGTAGTATAGATGGGCCTGAAGCTTTCTTT; CDR3 protein: CASSIDGPEAFF; V gene: TRBV19; D gene: NA; J gene: TRBJ1-1; clone size: NA
CDR3 DNA: TGTGCCAGCACGGGTGGGACAGGGTGGTCACCCCTCCACTTT; CDR3 protein: CASTGGTGWSPLHF; V gene: TRBV2; D gene: TRBD1; J gene: TRBJ1-6; clone size: few
CDR3 DNA: TGCGCCAGCAGCCCCTCGGCCGGGGTTGACTATGGCTACACCTTC; CDR3 protein: CASSPSAGVDYGYTF; V gene: TRBV4-1; D gene: NA; J gene: TRBJ1-2; clone size: few
CDR3 DNA: TGTGCCAGCAGTTTCCGGGACAGGGAAGCTTTCTTT; CDR3 protein: CASSFRDREAFF; V gene: TRBV14; D gene: TRBD1; J gene: TRBJ1-1; clone size: NA
CDR3 DNA: TGTGCCAGCAGTTTTCTACCCACCTATGGCTACACCTTC; CDR3 protein: CASSFLPTYGYTF; V gene: TRBV28; D gene: NA; J gene: TRBJ1-2; clone size: few
CDR3 DNA: TGCGCCAGCAGCCCGGATCAACGGGGCAGCGGGGGGGGCGTGGGTACGCAGTATTTT; CDR3 protein: CASSPDQRGSGGGVGTQYF; V gene: TRBV5-1; D gene: TRBD2; J gene: TRBJ2-3; clone size: NA
CDR3 DNA: TGTGCCAGCGGGGGAACAGGGGGGGGAAAAACTGAAGCTTTCTTT; CDR3 protein: CASGGTGGGKTEAFF; V gene: TRBV28; D gene: TRBD1; J gene: TRBJ1-1; clone size: NA
CDR3 DNA: TGTGCCAGCAGCTTAGCGCTGGCGGGGGCCTACAATGAGCAGTTCTTC; CDR3 protein: CASSLALAGAYNEQFF; V gene: TRBV7-9; D gene: TRBD2; J gene: TRBJ2-1; clone size: NA
CDR3 DNA: TGTGCCAGCAGCCTCGACCCCTTTCCTAGCGAAAAACTGTTTTTT; CDR3 protein: CASSLDPFPSEKLFF; V gene: TRBV5-6; D gene: NA; J gene: TRBJ1-4; clone size: once
CDR3 DNA: TGTGCCAGTAGTCGCCGGGGTCGGGACTACAATGAGCAGTTCTTC; CDR3 protein: CASSRRGRDYNEQFF; V gene: TRBV19; D gene: NA; J gene: TRBJ2-1; clone size: NA
CDR3 DNA: TGTGCCAGCAGCTTAGGCCAGGGGGACTACGAGCAGTACTTC; CDR3 protein: CASSLGQGDYEQYF; V gene: TRBV7-9; D gene: TRBD1; J gene: TRBJ2-7; clone size: NA
CDR3 DNA: TGTGCCAGCAGCTCCGGAGCTGGAAACACCATATATTTT; CDR3 protein: CASSSGAGNTIYF; V gene: TRBV11-2; D gene: NA; J gene: TRBJ1-3; clone size: NA
CDR3 DNA: TGTGCCAGCAGCTTGAACAGGGGGCCATGGAGCTCCTACGAGCAGTACTTC; CDR3 protein: CASSLNRGPWSSYEQYF; V gene: TRBV7-9; D gene: TRBD1; J gene: TRBJ2-7; clone size: NA
CDR3 DNA: TGTGCCAGCAGCCAAGATGGTAGCGGGGGGGCCTACGAGCAGTACTTC; CDR3 protein: CASSQDGSGGAYEQYF; V gene: TRBV4-2; D gene: TRBD2; J gene: TRBJ2-7; clone size: many
CDR3 DNA: TGTGCCACCAGCAGAAACAGGGACTCTGGGGCCAACGTCCTGACTTTC; CDR3 protein: CATSRNRDSGANVLTF; V gene: TRBV15; D gene: NA; J gene: TRBJ2-6; clone size: NA
CDR3 DNA: TGCGCCAGCAGCCAACTTATTAATGAAAAACTGTTTTTT; CDR3 protein: CASSQLINEKLFF; V gene: TRBV4-3; D gene: NA; J gene: TRBJ1-4; clone size: once
CDR3 DNA: TGTGCCAGCTCACTCCCCGGGCGGGGGGGGAACAATGAGCAGTTCTTC; CDR3 protein: CASSLPGRGGNNEQFF; V gene: TRBV18; D gene: TRBD2; J gene: TRBJ2-1; clone size: NA
CDR3 DNA: TGTGCCATCAGTAAGGGACAGGGATTCGATCAGCCCCAGCATTTT; CDR3 protein: CAISKGQGFDQPQHF; V gene: TRBV10-3; D gene: TRBD1; J gene: TRBJ1-5; clone size: NA
CDR3 DNA: TGCGCCAGCAGCCATCCTCGGCAGGGGGATAATGAAAAACTGTTTTTT; CDR3 protein: CASSHPRQGDNEKLFF; V gene: TRBV4-1; D gene: TRBD1; J gene: TRBJ1-4; clone size: few
CDR3 DNA: TGTGCCAGCAGCGAACTAGCGACCAGCTCCTACAATGAGCAGTTCTTC; CDR3 protein: CASSELATSSYNEQFF; V gene: TRBV6-6; D gene: TRBD2; J gene: TRBJ2-1; clone size: NA
CDR3 DNA: TGTGCCAGCAGCCGGGGCCGGGGGGGCCTCTACGAGCAGTACTTC; CDR3 protein: CASSRGRGGLYEQYF; V gene: TRBV11-2; D gene: TRBD2; J gene: TRBJ2-7; clone size: NA
CDR3 DNA: TGTGCCAGCTCACCACGGAGGGGAGGCAATCAGCCCCAGCATTTT; CDR3 protein: CASSPRRGGNQPQHF; V gene: TRBV18; D gene: NA; J gene: TRBJ1-5; clone size: NA
CDR3 DNA: TGTGCCAGCAGACACGGGACAGGGGGAGAGACCCAGTACTTC; CDR3 protein: CASRHGTGGETQYF; V gene: TRBV6-1; D gene: TRBD1; J gene: TRBJ2-5; clone size: NA
CDR3 DNA: TGTGCCAGCAGTAGGGGTCGAACTAGCAATCAGCCCCAGCATTTT; CDR3 protein: CASSRGRTSNQPQHF; V gene: TRBV6-6; D gene: NA; J gene: TRBJ1-5; clone size: NA
CDR3 DNA: TGTGCCAGCAGTGAGGAGGCTGGGGGGAATCAGCCCCAGCATTTT; CDR3 protein: CASSEEAGGNQPQHF; V gene: TRBV2; D gene: NA; J gene: TRBJ1-5; clone size: NA
CDR3 DNA: TGTGCCAGAAGCTTGGGACAGGGATGGTCCTACAATGAGCAGTTCTTC; CDR3 protein: CARSLGQGWSYNEQFF; V gene: TRBV5-3; D gene: TRBD1; J gene: TRBJ2-1; clone size: NA
CDR3 DNA: TGTGCCATCAGTGCGGGACAGTCAGAAGAGACCCAGTACTTC; CDR3 protein: CAISAGQSEETQYF; V gene: TRBV10-3; D gene: TRBD1; J gene: TRBJ2-5; clone size: NA
CDR3 DNA: TGTGCCAGCTCACCACCAGGACATGAGACCCAGTACTTC; CDR3 protein: CASSPPGHETQYF; V gene: TRBV18; D gene: NA; J gene: TRBJ2-5; clone size: NA
CDR3 DNA: TGTGCCAGCAGCCCACGCCCGGTTTTAACCATATATTTT; CDR3 protein: CASSPRPVLTIYF; V gene: TRBV6-5; D gene: NA; J gene: TRBJ1-3; clone size: NA
CDR3 DNA: TGCAGCCACTTAGGACAGGGCGAGGGTGGCTACACCTTC; CDR3 protein: CSHLGQGEGGYTF; V gene: TRBV29-1; D gene: TRBD1; J gene: TRBJ1-2; clone size: once
CDR3 DNA: TGTGCCAGCAGCCAGCCGACGAGTTACAGGGGTTCACCCCTCCACTTT; CDR3 protein: CASSQPTSYRGSPLHF; V gene: TRBV7-9; D gene: TRBD1; J gene: TRBJ1-6; clone size: NA
CDR3 DNA: TGTGCCAGCAGGCCAGGGGGCGCGGTTGGCTACACCTTC; CDR3 protein: CASRPGGAVGYTF; V gene: TRBV7-9; D gene: TRBD1; J gene: TRBJ1-2; clone size: NA
CDR3 DNA: TGCGCCAGCAGCCCAGCCGGGACAGGGGGCGGCTATGGCTACACCTTC; CDR3 protein: CASSPAGTGGGYGYTF; V gene: TRBV5-1; D gene: TRBD1; J gene: TRBJ1-2; clone size: once
CDR3 DNA: TGTGCCAGCAGTGAGTCGGGGTTCGGGGAGCTGTTTTTT; CDR3 protein: CASSESGFGELFF; V gene: TRBV2; D gene: NA; J gene: TRBJ2-2; clone size: NA
CDR3 DNA: TGTGCCAGTAGTATGAGGGGGAATCAGCCCCAGCATTTT; CDR3 protein: CASSMRGNQPQHF; V gene: TRBV19; D gene: NA; J gene: TRBJ1-5; clone size: NA
CDR3 DNA: TGCGCCAGCAACCGGCGGGGGGGGATGAACACTGAAGCTTTCTTT; CDR3 protein: CASNRRGGMNTEAFF; V gene: TRBV4-1; D gene: NA; J gene: TRBJ1-1; clone size: NA
CDR3 DNA: TGCGCCAGCAGCTTCCGTCCGCGGGGGGCTGGCACTGAAGCTTTCTTT; CDR3 protein: CASSFRPRGAGTEAFF; V gene: TRBV5-1; D gene: NA; J gene: TRBJ1-1; clone size: NA
CDR3 DNA: TGTGCCAGCTCACCACCGTCTACAGGGAATGGCTACACCTTC; CDR3 protein: CASSPPSTGNGYTF; V gene: TRBV18; D gene: NA; J gene: TRBJ1-2; clone size: NA
CDR3 DNA: TGTGCCAGCAGCTTAATCAGCTCTGGAAACACCATATATTTT; CDR3 protein: CASSLISSGNTIYF; V gene: TRBV13; D gene: NA; J gene: TRBJ1-3; clone size: NA
CDR3 DNA: TGTGCCAGCAGCTTCGCGCAGGGGACGTACACAGATACGCAGTATTTT; CDR3 protein: CASSFAQGTYTDTQYF; V gene: TRBV11-2; D gene: NA; J gene: TRBJ2-3; clone size: NA